This T cell receptor beta chain was identified during a study of cytomegalovirus exposure and HLA in healthy donors. Study results and caveats: Analysis performed later showed TCR beta chains linked to HLA being more clonally expanded than equally common others. Cytomegalovirus-associated TCR beta chains were listed, numbering 150 to 200. The authors later found TCR association rates varying by HLA locus, with DRB1 most and HLA-C fewest. Roughly uniform depth of sequencing across donors was assumed in presence/absence analyses.

This clone was found a few times. Its antigen remains unknown. With 60 Vbeta and 13 Jbeta primers, the PCR was carried out. Data came from immunoSEQ multiplex PCR; TCRdb stores just in-frame clones and leaves some out. This table has some 130,000 clones, over 60% appearing once. Sequencing used PBMCs. This receptor was identified in a young woman in good health and CMV-seropositive.

The chain's CDR3 is CASSGTGRANYGYTF. In nucleotides, the CDR3 is TGTGCCAGCAGTGGGACAGGGAGGGCTAACTATGGCTACACCTTC. The rearrangement uses TRBV6-1 and TRBJ1-2; 8 bases align to TRBD1. Trimming removed 4 bases from V and 0 bases from J; junction bases left unmatched: 4. This CDR3 is 15 amino acids long. The germline gives CDR1 MNHNS, CDR2 SASEGT.